The clone carrying this TCR beta chain showed up just a few times. No antigen is known for it. Unique molecular identifiers were present on the cDNA, which also gained a universal primer site by template switching. In TCRdb, the 5' RACE reads were re-called with MiXCR into one record per CDR3 protein. The profile covers around 490,000 distinct CDR3 sequences, with about a fifth appearing a single time and approximately 0.49% taken by the ten largest. This sample is part of a study of identical twins. The study's findings and limits: Conclusions rested on cross-sectional statistics rather than following the same donors.

V shed 4 bases, J shed 3 bases, and the junction held 8 bases outside the gene matches. CDR1 is LGHDT and CDR2 is YNNKEL in the germline V gene (reference sequence). This CDR3 is built from 16 residues. These data were also filed under a second study, of yellow fever vaccine responses in identical twins.

This sequence originates from a woman between 18 and 29 years old in good health. The source material was CD4+ T cells sorted from blood. The V call is TRBV3-1, the J call TRBJ2-1, with 8 bases that match TRBD2. This CDR3 reads CASSPPKSGGYNEQFF. The CDR3 nucleotides are TGTGCCAGCAGCCCCCCAAAGAGCGGGGGCTACAATGAGCAGTTCTTC.